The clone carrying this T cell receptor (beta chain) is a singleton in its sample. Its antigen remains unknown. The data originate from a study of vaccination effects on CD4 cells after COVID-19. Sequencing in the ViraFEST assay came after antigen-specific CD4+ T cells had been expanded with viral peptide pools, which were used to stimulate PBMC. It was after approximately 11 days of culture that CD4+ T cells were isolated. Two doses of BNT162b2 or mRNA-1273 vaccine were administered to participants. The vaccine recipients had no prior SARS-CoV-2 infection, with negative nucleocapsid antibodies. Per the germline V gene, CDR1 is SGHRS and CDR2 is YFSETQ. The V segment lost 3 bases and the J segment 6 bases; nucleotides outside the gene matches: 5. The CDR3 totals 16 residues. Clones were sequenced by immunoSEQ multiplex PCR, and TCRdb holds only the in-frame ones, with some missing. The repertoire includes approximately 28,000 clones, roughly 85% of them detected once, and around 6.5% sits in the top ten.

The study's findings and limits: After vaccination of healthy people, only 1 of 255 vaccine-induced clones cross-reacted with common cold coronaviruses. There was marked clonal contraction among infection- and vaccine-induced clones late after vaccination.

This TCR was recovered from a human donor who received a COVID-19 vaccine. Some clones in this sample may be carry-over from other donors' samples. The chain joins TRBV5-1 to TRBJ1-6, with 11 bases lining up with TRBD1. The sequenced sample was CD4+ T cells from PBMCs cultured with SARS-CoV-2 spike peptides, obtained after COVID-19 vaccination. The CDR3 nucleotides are TGCGCCAGCAGCTCAACCGGGACAGGGGGTAATTCACCCCTCCACTTT. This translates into CASSSTGTGGNSPLHF.